The sample holds a few counts of the clone carrying this TCR beta chain. This record comes from a study of T cell responses to AZD1222 COVID-19 vaccine. The CDR3 sequence is 16 residues long. V lost 4 bases to trimming and J lost 0 bases; unmatched junction nucleotides: 6. Germline V gene data show CDR1 as LGHDT and CDR2 as YNNKEL (reference sequence). Generated by immunoSEQ multiplex PCR, the TCRdb table keeps only in-frame clones and is missing some. Of tens of thousands of clones listed, 80% are singletons. The TCR sequence derives from an adult who received the AZD1222 COVID-19 vaccine. The material was peripheral blood, obtained 28 days after the second AZD1222 dose. The rearrangement uses TRBV3-1 (or the pseudogene TRBV3-2) and TRBJ1-3, with TRBD1 matching over 7 bases. The CDR3 bases are TGTGCCAGCAGCCCAAGGACAGGCGCCTCTGGAAACACCATATATTTT. Its protein product is CASSPRTGASGNTIYF.